This T cell receptor (beta chain) was retrieved from a study of blood T cell repertoires in COVID-19. The overall study: Samples came from the United States, Italy and Spain, spanning acute and convalescent COVID-19. Sample material is recorded as cDNA or gDNA derived from T cells, B-cell-depleted T cells, or PBMCs.

Method: immunoSEQ multiplex PCR; TCRdb's copy keeps in-frame clones and lacks some. This table holds 130,000 or so clones, 88% found once. The sequence came from a human donor in a cohort sampled during active COVID-19. The material sequenced was peripheral blood.

The CDR3 bases are TGTGCCAGCAGCACAGGAAACACAGGGGTTGGGTCTGAAGCTTTCTTT. Its protein is CASSTGNTGVGSEAFF. This chain links TRBV5-4 with TRBJ1-1, with 7 nucleotides matching TRBD1. Germline values: CDR1 SGHNT, CDR2 YYREEE (reference sequence). V was pared by 4 bases and J by 6 bases, with 15 bases of the junction left unmatched. The CDR3 extends over 16 amino acids.